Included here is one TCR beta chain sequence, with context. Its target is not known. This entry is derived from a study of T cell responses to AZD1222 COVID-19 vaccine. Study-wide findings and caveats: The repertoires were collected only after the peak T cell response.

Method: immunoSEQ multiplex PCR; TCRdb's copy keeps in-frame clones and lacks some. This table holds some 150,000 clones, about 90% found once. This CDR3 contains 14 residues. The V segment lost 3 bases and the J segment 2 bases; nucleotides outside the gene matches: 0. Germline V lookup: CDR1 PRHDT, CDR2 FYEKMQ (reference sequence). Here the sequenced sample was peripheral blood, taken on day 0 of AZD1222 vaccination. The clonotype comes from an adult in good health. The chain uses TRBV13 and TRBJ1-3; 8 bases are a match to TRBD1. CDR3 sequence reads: CASSLGQAGNTIYF. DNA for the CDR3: TGTGCCAGCAGCTTGGGACAGGCTGGAAACACCATATATTTT.